The TCR beta chain under discussion was sequenced for a study of cytomegalovirus exposure and HLA in healthy donors. Sequenced by immunoSEQ multiplex PCR; TCRdb stores in-frame clones only, minus some. The sample contains around 300,000 clones, around 90% of which appear only once. The CDR3 is 12 amino acids. Deletions cut 1 base from V and 8 bases from J, with 9 bases between. The germline CDR1 and CDR2 sequences are SGHDT and YYEEEE. Sequenced input: PBMCs. The sequence came from a man aged 30 to 39 in good health and CMV-seronegative. The chain combines TRBV5-6 with TRBJ1-1; perhaps TRBD1 as D (6 bases). The CDR3 protein is CASSLTGREAFF. CDR3 DNA: TGTGCCAGCAGCTTGACAGGGCGAGAAGCTTTCTTT.